The T cell receptor beta chain described here comes from a study of blood T cell repertoires in COVID-19. Whole-study context: COVID-19 samples, acute and convalescent, were from the United States, Italy and Spain.

Original data processing: Quantification of nucleated cells was approximated via reference gene primer amplification. This table comes from immunoSEQ multiplex PCR, and its TCRdb copy is limited to in-frame clones, with some not included. V, J and clone size are those of that table, while D and trimming were read from the DNA. Of 270,000 or so clones detected, 86% appear once; the ten largest clones hold about 3%. The TCR sequence derives from a woman in her 30s with active or convalescent COVID-19. Sequenced input: peripheral blood.

The CDR3 region is CASSRTSYGEQFF. Written as DNA, the CDR3 is TGTGCCAGCAGCAGGACTAGTTATGGTGAGCAGTTCTTC. The rearrangement joins TRBV2 to TRBJ2-1; 7 nucleotides agree with TRBD2. CDR3 length equals 13 residues. Germline V gene sequence: CDR1 SNHLY, CDR2 FYNNEI. The ends lost 6 bases at V and 9 bases at J; junction bases unmatched: 8.